This entry is about one T cell receptor beta chain. What it binds is not known. Relapses following autologous stem cell transplantation were seen in all patients, with brentuximab vedotin exposure varying. Best outcomes ranged across complete response, partial response and progressive disease. This CDR3 comprises 13 residues. The germline V and J ends were trimmed by 6 bases and 1 base, with 9 bases remaining between them. CDR1 is LNHDA and CDR2 is SQIVND in the germline V gene (reference sequence). The data belong to a study of PD-1 blockade in classical Hodgkin lymphoma. General study points: A reduction in baseline TCR diversity was reportedly seen in newly diagnosed patients relative to healthy donors. Although disease activity or prior therapy may be involved, causes of the repertoire differences remain undefined.

Repertoires were generated with immunoSEQ multiplex PCR, while TCRdb's copy carries only in-frame clones and drops some. The table includes 80,000 to 100,000 clones, roughly 92% detected once. The sequence was obtained from a human donor with classical Hodgkin lymphoma. The chain uses TRBV19 and TRBJ1-2; no definite D call. The specimen was peripheral blood mononuclear cells (PBMCs), collected at baseline. The CDR3 is CASRSDRNYGYTF. The CDR3 DNA follows: TGTGCCAGTAGGTCCGATCGTAACTATGGCTACACCTTC. Full variable domain (outside the CDR3, taken from reference TRBV19 and TRBJ1-2): DGGITQSPKYLFRKEGQNVTLSCEQNLNHDAMYWYRQDPGQGLRLIYYSQIVNDFQKGDIAEGYSVSREKKESFPLTVTSAQKNPTAFYLCASRSDRNYGYTFGSGTRLTVV.